This T cell receptor beta chain was recovered during a study of T cells in Graves' hyperthyroidism and ophthalmopathy. Per the germline V gene, CDR1 is MGHRA and CDR2 is YSYEKL. V was cut by 2 bases and J by 0 bases, with 11 bases left in between. CDR3 length: 16 residues. There were TCR beta CDR3 regions amplified from RNA transcripts. An initial round of RT-PCR targeting the TCR CDR3 relied on the HTBI primer set. One entry per CDR3 protein, called by TCRdb with MiXCR from the multiplex PCR reads. The sample consists of hundreds of thousands of distinct CDR3 sequences, approximately 14% of them appearing once. At least ten counts were recorded for this clonotype.

The sample consisted of blood. This chain joins TRBV4-1 and TRBJ2-1, with D possibly being TRBD1 (6 bases). The receptor was derived from a young woman with Graves' hyperthyroidism that later progressed to Graves' ophthalmopathy. The CDR3 nucleotides are TGCGCCAGCAGCCAAACGACAGGAATCTCCTACAATGAGCAGTTCTTC. Translation gives CASSQTTGISYNEQFF.